The 9 T cell receptor beta chains given below trace back to one sample, sequenced in a study of early T cells in non-severe SARS-CoV-2 infection. MiXCR was run by TCRdb on the 5' RACE reads, yielding one entry per CDR3 protein. The data show around 67,000 distinct CDR3 sequences, approximately 10% seen once. The sample consisted of whole blood. These receptors were obtained from an adult who was a healthcare worker with PCR-confirmed SARS-CoV-2 infection or an uninfected control (not recorded which).

At least ten counts were recorded for this clonotype. J is TRBJ2-3 and V is TRBV7-3; D might be TRBD1 or TRBD2, each matching 5 bases. The CDR3 contains 16 residues. Per the germline V gene, CDR1 is SGHTA and CDR2 is FQGTGA. The germline V and J ends were trimmed by 4 bases and 6 bases, with 20 bases remaining between them. The CDR3 DNA reads TGTGCCAGCAGCTCGGGACGAGTCCTCGCGGGTGATACGCAGTATTTT. Protein product: CASSSGRVLAGDTQYF.

J is TRBJ1-1 and V is TRBV3-1; D unresolved. The germline gives CDR1 LGHDT, CDR2 YNNKEL (reference sequence). Between the trimmed V and J ends, which lost 4 bases and 4 bases, there was a span of 16 bases. This CDR3 contains 15 residues. The CDR3 sequence: CASSPTGLAGTEAFF. CDR3 coding DNA: TGTGCCAGCAGCCCCACCGGGTTGGCGGGCACTGAAGCTTTCTTT. The whole variable domain, remainder taken from reference TRBV3-1 and TRBJ1-1, is DTAVSQTPKYLVTQMGNDKSIKCEQNLGHDTMYWYKQDSKKFLKIMFSYNNKELIINETVPNRFSPKSPDKAHLNLHINSLELGDSAVYFCASSPTGLAGTEAFFGQGTRLTVV.

This clonotype was counted at least ten times. V gene TRBV3-1 combines with J gene TRBJ2-3; D gene unclear. The CDR3 is 16 residues long. Germline V gives CDR1 LGHDT, CDR2 YNNKEL (reference sequence). Deletions cut 4 bases from V and 1 base from J, with 15 bases between. DNA of the CDR3: TGTGCCAGCAGCCCCCCGGCAGTAGCCGGCACAGATACGCAGTATTTT. This encodes CASSPPAVAGTDTQYF.

The table lists this clonotype with a few counts. J is TRBJ2-3 and V is TRBV19, with no clear D. Trimming took off 5 bases at V and 3 bases at J, with 18 bases between the two ends. The CDR3 is 16 residues long. Germline V CDR1 and CDR2: LNHDA, SQIVND (reference sequence). The DNA for the CDR3 is TGTGCCAGTAGTCAGACGATCCTCCTTGAGACAGATACGCAGTATTTT. It encodes CASSQTILLETDTQYF.

This clonotype was observed at least ten times. The chain recombines TRBV18 with TRBJ2-1; 12 nucleotides line up with TRBD2. Trimming removed 0 bases from V and 0 bases from J; junction bases left unmatched: 9. This CDR3 is 20 amino acids long. Germline lookup yields CDR1 KGHSH and CDR2 LQKENI. CDR3 protein: CASSPPPLGLAGSSYNEQFF. As DNA, the CDR3 is TGTGCCAGCTCACCACCGCCTTTAGGACTAGCGGGGAGCTCCTACAATGAGCAGTTCTTC. Full variable domain (missing parts from reference TRBV18 and TRBJ2-1): NAGVMQNPRHLVRRRGQEARLRCSPMKGHSHVYWYRQLPEEGLKFMVYLQKENIIDESGMPKERFSAEFPKEGPSILRIQQVVRGDSAAYFCASSPPPLGLAGSSYNEQFFGPGTRLTVL.

There are many counts of this clonotype. The V gene is TRBV28, the J gene TRBJ2-7, with TRBD1 identical over 9 bases. V was pared by 6 bases and J by 2 bases, with 8 bases of the junction left unmatched. The germline V gene has CDR1 MDHEN and CDR2 SYDVKM. The CDR3 has 15 residues. DNA for the CDR3: TGTGCCAGCAGCCGACCGGGACAGGGAACCTACGAGCAGTACTTC. Its translation: CASSRPGQGTYEQYF.

This clonotype showed up many times. The rearrangement joins TRBV5-1 to TRBJ2-6; 9 positions match TRBD2. The CDR3 is 19 residues long. The trim removed 1 base at V and 0 bases at J, leaving 8 bases unmatched. Germline V gene lookup returns CDR1 SGHRS and CDR2 YFSETQ. The CDR3 region has the DNA TGCGCCAGCAGCTTGAGCCAGCGGGGGGCTCACTCTGGGGCCAACGTCCTGACTTTC. Its translation: CASSLSQRGAHSGANVLTF. Together with reference TRBV5-1 and TRBJ2-6, the CDR3 gives the full variable domain: KAGVTQTPRYLIKTRGQQVTLSCSPISGHRSVSWYQQTPGQGLQFLFEYFSETQRNKGNFPGRFSGRQFSNSRSEMNVSTLELGDSALYLCASSLSQRGAHSGANVLTFGAGSRLTVL.

This clonotype was seen only a few times. This chain joins TRBV9 and TRBJ2-7; D is ambiguous. Deletions cut 0 bases from V and 1 base from J, with 11 bases between. This CDR3 comprises 15 residues. Germline CDR1 reads SGDLS; CDR2 reads YYNGEE. The CDR3 loop reads CASSVEGSPSYEQYF. CDR3 sequence (DNA): TGTGCCAGCAGCGTAGAAGGCAGCCCTTCCTACGAGCAGTACTTC.

This clonotype was seen many times. This chain links TRBV6-5 with TRBJ2-5; 8 bases agree with TRBD1. Germline loops: CDR1 MNHEY, CDR2 SVGAGI. The V and J ends lost 6 bases and 4 bases, in that order; junction bases with no gene match: 7. There are 14 residues in the CDR3. The CDR3 sequence: CASSLSRGLETQYF. Written as DNA, the CDR3 is TGTGCCAGCAGCCTTTCCAGGGGGCTAGAGACCCAGTACTTC.